This TCR beta chain stems from a study of cytomegalovirus exposure and HLA in healthy donors. Findings and limits, study-wide: It was only CMV serostatus that was available as immune exposure information. In a later analysis, productive TCRs from donors in an Asian-associated ancestry cluster reportedly carried fewer N-insertions than the cohort mean. A later analysis found common viral pathogens apparently linked to several of the most significant clusters. Specificity for CMV antigens was confirmed in vitro for three of the CMV-associated chains.

CDR3 length: 15 amino acids. V trimming: 2 bases; J trimming: 5 bases; junction bases outside the gene matches: 6. Per the germline V gene, CDR1 is SGHVS and CDR2 is FQNEAQ. Primers: 60 Vbeta forward and 13 Jbeta reverse. Sequencing used immunoSEQ multiplex PCR; TCRdb keeps in-frame clones, though not all of them. The sample lists roughly 130,000 clones, around three quarters occurring once. This clone was seen only a few times. Its antigen is not identified. The receptor was derived from a man between 35 and 55 years old in good health and CMV-seronegative. Sequencing used PBMCs. The chain joins TRBV7-8 to TRBJ2-3, with 8 bases aligning to TRBD2. CDR3 in amino acids: CASSLLGLAGDTQYF. The CDR3 DNA reads TGTGCCAGCAGCTTACTCGGCCTAGCGGGAGATACGCAGTATTTT. The full variable domain, rest sourced from reference TRBV7-8 and TRBJ2-3, is GAGVSQSPRYKVAKRGQDVALRCDPISGHVSLFWYQQALGQGPEFLTYFQNEAQLDKSGLPSDRFFAERPEGSVSTLKIQRTQQEDSAVYLCASSLLGLAGDTQYFGPGTRLTVL.